These T cell receptor beta chains were read from a single sample in a study of response to subunit inactivated influenza vaccine. TCRdb reprocessed the RT-PCR reads with MiXCR, giving one entry per CDR3 protein. Here the sample spans 600,000 to 850,000 distinct CDR3 sequences, around 13% being singletons. This sample comprised PBMCs from blood, obtained around 14 days before vaccination. The receptors were gathered from a man aged 50 to 60 who received an inactivated influenza vaccine. Each CDR3 is given with its conserved first and last residue. D genes are given only for firm matches. Some rows mark clone size as missing; the rest say once, few, many or name a class of expanded clone.

v_call: TRBV6-1
clone_size: few
cdr3_length: 15
j_call: TRBJ1-5
d_call: TRBD1
cdr3_aa: CASSRGQGNHQPQHF
cdr3_nt: TGTGCCAGCAGTAGGGGACAGGGGAACCATCAGCCCCAGCATTTT

v_call: TRBV12-3/TRBV12-4
clone_size: NA
cdr3_length: 15
j_call: TRBJ2-1
d_call: NA
cdr3_aa: CASSLTQGIYNEQFF
cdr3_nt: TGTGCCAGCAGTTTAACGCAGGGAATTTACAATGAGCAGTTCTTC

v_call: TRBV28
clone_size: NA
cdr3_length: 14
j_call: TRBJ2-7
d_call: NA
cdr3_aa: CASSDSRQVYEQYF
cdr3_nt: TGTGCCAGCAGCGACTCTAGACAGGTCTACGAGCAGTACTTC

v_call: TRBV6-5
clone_size: many
cdr3_length: 14
j_call: TRBJ1-1
d_call: NA
cdr3_aa: CASSSPRDKHEAFF
cdr3_nt: TGTGCCAGCAGTTCACCGCGGGACAAACATGAGGCTTTCTTT

v_call: TRBV4-3
clone_size: many
cdr3_length: 15
j_call: TRBJ1-1
d_call: NA
cdr3_aa: CASSQDTGWNTEAFF
cdr3_nt: TGCGCCAGCAGCCAAGATACGGGGTGGAACACTGAAGCTTTCTTT

v_call: TRBV20-1
clone_size: NA
cdr3_length: 14
j_call: TRBJ2-2
d_call: NA
cdr3_aa: CSARGIGTTGELFF
cdr3_nt: TGCAGTGCTAGGGGGATCGGAACAACCGGGGAGCTGTTTTTT

v_call: TRBV28
clone_size: many
cdr3_length: 15
j_call: TRBJ1-3
d_call: TRBD1
cdr3_aa: CASSFPTGAGNTIYF
cdr3_nt: TGTGCCAGCAGTTTTCCGACAGGGGCTGGAAACACCATATATTTT

v_call: TRBV6-2/TRBV6-3
clone_size: few
cdr3_length: 13
j_call: TRBJ2-3
d_call: NA
cdr3_aa: CASSNPTVATQYF
cdr3_nt: TGTGCCAGCAGTAACCCCACCGTGGCCACGCAGTATTTT

v_call: TRBV20-1
clone_size: NA
cdr3_length: 15
j_call: TRBJ1-2
d_call: NA
cdr3_aa: CSARGGRRDRGGYTF
cdr3_nt: TGCAGTGCTAGAGGGGGTCGCCGAGATAGAGGTGGCTACACCTTC

v_call: TRBV25-1
clone_size: NA
cdr3_length: 11
j_call: TRBJ1-5
d_call: NA
cdr3_aa: CASSSGPAQHF
cdr3_nt: TGTGCCAGCAGTTCGGGACCGGCCCAGCATTTT

v_call: TRBV5-1
clone_size: many
cdr3_length: 18
j_call: TRBJ2-7
d_call: TRBD2
cdr3_aa: CASSPLPGLARILYEQYF
cdr3_nt: TGCGCCAGCAGCCCATTACCCGGACTAGCGCGGATTCTCTACGAGCAGTACTTC

v_call: TRBV7-6
clone_size: NA
cdr3_length: 18
j_call: TRBJ2-7
d_call: TRBD1
cdr3_aa: CASSAEVFVGQVSYEQYF
cdr3_nt: TGTGCCAGCAGCGCAGAAGTATTTGTAGGACAGGTCTCCTACGAGCAGTACTTC

v_call: TRBV20-1
clone_size: NA
cdr3_length: 16
j_call: TRBJ2-3
d_call: NA
cdr3_aa: CSASRASGTTTDTQYF
cdr3_nt: TGCAGTGCTTCCAGGGCCAGCGGGACAACCACAGATACGCAGTATTTT

v_call: TRBV7-9
clone_size: few
cdr3_length: 15
j_call: TRBJ1-1
d_call: TRBD1
cdr3_aa: CASSLQGESGTEAFF
cdr3_nt: TGTGCCAGCAGCTTACAGGGGGAGAGCGGCACTGAAGCTTTCTTT

v_call: TRBV7-9
clone_size: many
cdr3_length: 15
j_call: TRBJ1-2
d_call: TRBD1
cdr3_aa: CASSSYLTGSYGYTF
cdr3_nt: TGTGCCAGCAGCTCCTACTTGACAGGGAGCTATGGCTACACCTTC

v_call: TRBV30
clone_size: NA
cdr3_length: 14
j_call: TRBJ1-1
d_call: TRBD1
cdr3_aa: CARDRGIGRTEAFF
cdr3_nt: TGTGCCCGTGACAGGGGAATCGGGAGGACTGAAGCTTTCTTT

v_call: TRBV12-3/TRBV12-4
clone_size: NA
cdr3_length: 11
j_call: TRBJ2-3
d_call: NA
cdr3_aa: CASSSSSNQYF
cdr3_nt: TGTGCCAGCAGTTCCTCTAGTAACCAGTATTTT

v_call: TRBV5-1
clone_size: many
cdr3_length: 14
j_call: TRBJ1-6
d_call: NA
cdr3_aa: CASSGGGRDSPLHF
cdr3_nt: TGCGCCAGCAGCGGTGGGGGAAGAGATTCACCCCTCCACTTT

v_call: TRBV27
clone_size: many
cdr3_length: 11
j_call: TRBJ2-1
d_call: NA
cdr3_aa: CASRKNNEQFF
cdr3_nt: TGTGCCAGCAGGAAAAACAATGAGCAGTTCTTC

v_call: TRBV29-1
clone_size: few
cdr3_length: 10
j_call: TRBJ1-1
d_call: NA
cdr3_aa: CSVVEGRAFF
cdr3_nt: TGCAGCGTTGTGGAGGGGAGGGCTTTCTTT

v_call: TRBV5-1
clone_size: many
cdr3_length: 16
j_call: TRBJ2-1
d_call: NA
cdr3_aa: CASSLVYPGSYNEQFF
cdr3_nt: TGCGCCAGCAGCTTGGTGTATCCGGGCTCCTACAATGAGCAGTTCTTC

v_call: TRBV5-6
clone_size: few
cdr3_length: 16
j_call: TRBJ2-3
d_call: NA
cdr3_aa: CASSSWRGEYTDTQYF
cdr3_nt: TGTGCCAGCAGCTCTTGGCGTGGGGAGTACACAGATACGCAGTATTTT

v_call: TRBV29-1
clone_size: few
cdr3_length: 11
j_call: TRBJ2-3
d_call: NA
cdr3_aa: CSVDQGYTQYF
cdr3_nt: TGCAGCGTTGATCAGGGATATACGCAGTATTTT

v_call: TRBV6-2/TRBV6-3
clone_size: few
cdr3_length: 17
j_call: TRBJ2-4
d_call: TRBD2
cdr3_aa: CASRPGGLAGVWDIQYF
cdr3_nt: TGTGCCAGCAGGCCCGGGGGACTAGCGGGAGTATGGGACATTCAGTACTTC

v_call: TRBV19
clone_size: few
cdr3_length: 13
j_call: TRBJ2-5
d_call: NA
cdr3_aa: CASRSTGIETQYF
cdr3_nt: TGTGCCAGTAGGTCAACAGGGATTGAGACCCAGTACTTC

v_call: TRBV6-1
clone_size: NA
cdr3_length: 15
j_call: TRBJ2-2
d_call: TRBD1
cdr3_aa: CASGLTGGRTGELFF
cdr3_nt: TGTGCCAGCGGCCTGACAGGGGGCCGTACCGGGGAGCTGTTTTTT

v_call: TRBV6-1
clone_size: NA
cdr3_length: 16
j_call: TRBJ2-3
d_call: NA
cdr3_aa: CASSPDTGAGQDTQYF
cdr3_nt: TGTGCCAGCAGCCCTGATACGGGAGCAGGGCAAGATACGCAGTATTTT

v_call: TRBV28
clone_size: NA
cdr3_length: 14
j_call: TRBJ2-5
d_call: TRBD1
cdr3_aa: CAARTGVGGETQYF
cdr3_nt: TGTGCCGCCCGGACAGGGGTAGGAGGGGAGACCCAGTACTTC

v_call: TRBV4-3
clone_size: NA
cdr3_length: 15
j_call: TRBJ2-7
d_call: NA
cdr3_aa: CASSQDRGGPLEQYF
cdr3_nt: TGCGCCAGCAGCCAAGATAGAGGAGGCCCCCTCGAGCAGTACTTC

v_call: TRBV20-1
clone_size: few
cdr3_length: 16
j_call: TRBJ2-3
d_call: NA
cdr3_aa: CSVSEGSRLGTDTQYF
cdr3_nt: TGCAGTGTATCCGAGGGGAGCCGATTGGGCACAGATACGCAGTATTTT